This T cell receptor beta chain was identified in a study of shared clonotypes between healthy human individuals. Across the whole study: Each donor's CD8 memory used one plate, CD8 naive two, each CD4 subset three. Whole-study results and caveats: Against clonotypes common to all four donors, non-shared ones had lower generation probabilities. Large sequencing depth failed to make sorted-subset sequencing complete, rarefaction showed. In a few donors, around 5% of naive CD4 clonotypes appeared in common.

Selected positively for CCR7 and CD45RO-negative, naive CD8 cells excluded terminally differentiated effector memory CD45RA+ cells. This clone was detected once. The target antigen is unknown. Sequencing was performed with immunoSEQ multiplex PCR; in TCRdb, only in-frame clones are kept and a portion is missing. The data contain roughly 1,800,000 clones, about 95% of them singletons. V gave up 4 bases and J gave up 0 bases; unmatched junction bases: 6. The CDR3 runs 15 residues. CDR1 is SGHNT and CDR2 is YYREEE in the germline V gene (reference sequence). The sequence was collected from a man between 18 and 29 years old in good health. Input material: naive CD8+ T cells sorted from blood. V and J are TRBV5-4 and TRBJ1-1, with TRBD1 matching 7 bases. Here the CDR3 reads CASSNIQGLNTEAFF. The CDR3 nucleotides are TGTGCCAGCAGCAACATACAGGGGCTGAACACTGAAGCTTTCTTT. Full variable domain (rest looked up from reference TRBV5-4 and TRBJ1-1): ETGVTQSPTHLIKTRGQQVTLRCSSQSGHNTVSWYQQALGQGPQFIFQYYREEENGRGNFPPRFSGLQFPNYSSELNVNALELDDSALYLCASSNIQGLNTEAFFGQGTRLTVV.